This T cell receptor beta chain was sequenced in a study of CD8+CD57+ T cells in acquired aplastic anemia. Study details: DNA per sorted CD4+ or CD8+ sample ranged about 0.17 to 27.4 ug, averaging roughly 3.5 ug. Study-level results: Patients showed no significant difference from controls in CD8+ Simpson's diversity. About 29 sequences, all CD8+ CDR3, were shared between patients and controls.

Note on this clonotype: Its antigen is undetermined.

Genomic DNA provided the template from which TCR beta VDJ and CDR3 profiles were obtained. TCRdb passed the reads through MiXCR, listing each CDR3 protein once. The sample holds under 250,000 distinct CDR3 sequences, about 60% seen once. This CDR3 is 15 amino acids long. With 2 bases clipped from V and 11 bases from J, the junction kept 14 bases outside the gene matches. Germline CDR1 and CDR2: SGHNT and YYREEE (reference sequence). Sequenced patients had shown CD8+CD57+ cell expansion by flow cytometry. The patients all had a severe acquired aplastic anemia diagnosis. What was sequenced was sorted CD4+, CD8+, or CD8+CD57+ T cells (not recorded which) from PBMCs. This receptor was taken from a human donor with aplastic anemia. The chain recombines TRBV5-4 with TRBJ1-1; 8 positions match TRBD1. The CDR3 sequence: CASSFGGDRTGPAFF. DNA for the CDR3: TGTGCCAGCAGCTTTGGGGGAGATCGGACAGGGCCGGCTTTCTTT. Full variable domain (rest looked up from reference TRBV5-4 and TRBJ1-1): ETGVTQSPTHLIKTRGQQVTLRCSSQSGHNTVSWYQQALGQGPQFIFQYYREEENGRGNFPPRFSGLQFPNYSSELNVNALELDDSALYLCASSFGGDRTGPAFFGQGTRLTVV.